One sample yielded the 30 T cell receptor beta chains listed below, sequenced in a study of blood T cell repertoires in COVID-19. Using immunoSEQ multiplex PCR, the repertoire was profiled, and TCRdb retains in-frame clones only, with some absent. The sample holds over 150,000 clones, about 89% seen once. Sequences were obtained from peripheral blood. The receptors originated from a man in his fifties with acute or convalescent COVID-19.

This chain uses TRBV7-9 with TRBJ2-7; tentatively, D is TRBD1 (5 bases). The germline V and J ends were trimmed by 2 bases and 6 bases, with 11 bases remaining between them. Germline V gene lookup returns CDR1 SEHNR and CDR2 FQNEAQ (reference sequence). The CDR3 sequence is 13 residues long. The CDR3 region is CASSLSSGLEQYV. The DNA for the CDR3 is TGTGCCAGCAGCTTATCGTCAGGGCTCGAGCAGTACGTC.

The chain joins TRBV5-4 to TRBJ2-2; 9 positions agree with TRBD2. V was pared by 0 bases and J by 1 base, with 1 base of the junction left unmatched. This CDR3 has 16 amino acids. The germline V gene encodes CDR1 SGHNT and CDR2 YYREEE (reference sequence). The CDR3 sequence is CASSLGLAVNTGELFF. Written as DNA, the CDR3 is TGTGCCAGCAGCTTGGGACTAGCGGTGAACACCGGGGAGCTGTTTTTT.

The chain links TRBV29-1 to TRBJ2-1, with 7 bases that match TRBD1. Germline trimming cut 3 bases from V and 5 bases from J; bases unmatched to any gene: 7. Germline V lookup: CDR1 SQVTM, CDR2 ANQGSEA. This CDR3 is 14 amino acids long. The CDR3 region has the DNA TGCAGCGTTGACGAGGACAGGCGTGACAATGAGCAGTTCTTC. It encodes CSVDEDRRDNEQFF.

The chain links TRBV7-9 to TRBJ1-2; a weak D match, TRBD1 (6 bases). This CDR3 comprises 13 residues. Germline CDR1 and CDR2: SEHNR and FQNEAQ (reference sequence). V was clipped by 5 bases and J by 3 bases, with 10 bases between them. CDR3 sequence: CASSPDRYYGYTF. CDR3 DNA: TGTGCCAGCAGCCCTGACAGGTACTATGGCTACACCTTC.

The gene calls are TRBV7-8 and TRBJ1-2; possible D gene TRBD1, 5 bases. V shed 1 base and J shed 8 bases, with 8 bases lying between them. The CDR3 covers 12 residues. CDR1 is SGHVS and CDR2 is FQNEAQ in the germline V gene. This chain's CDR3 is CASSLVGGGYTF. In nucleotides, the CDR3 is TGTGCCAGCAGCTTAGTCGGGGGGGGCTACACCTTC.

The rearrangement joins TRBV28 to TRBJ1-5, with 7 bases fitting TRBD1. The junction had 7 bases not matched to a gene; V was cut back by 6 bases and J by 5 bases. The CDR3 spans 14 residues. CDR1 is MDHEN and CDR2 is SYDVKM in the germline V gene. The CDR3 region is CASSHRQGDQPQHF. CDR3 DNA sequence: TGTGCCAGCAGCCACAGACAGGGTGATCAGCCCCAGCATTTT.

The rearrangement joins TRBV15 to TRBJ2-5; no reliable D call. V lost 0 bases and J lost 5, with 4 bases in between. This CDR3 is 12 amino acids long. Germline V lookup: CDR1 LNHNV, CDR2 YYDKDF (reference sequence). The CDR3 is CATSRDQETQYF. CDR3 DNA sequence: TGTGCCACCAGCAGAGATCAGGAGACCCAGTACTTC. Looking up the rest from reference TRBV15 and TRBJ2-5 gives the full variable domain: DAMVIQNPRYQVTQFGKPVTLSCSQTLNHNVMYWYQQKSSQAPKLLFHYYDKDFNNEADTPDNFQSRRPNTSFCFLDIRSPGLGDTAMYLCATSRDQETQYFGPGTRLLVL.

The chain uses TRBV5-4 and TRBJ1-1; 7 positions match TRBD1. The CDR3 totals 15 residues. J lost 4 bases, V lost 1 base, and 7 bases had no gene match. Germline V gene lookup returns CDR1 SGHNT and CDR2 YYREEE (reference sequence). The CDR3, as DNA: TGTGCCAGCAGCTTGCCCGCTCAGGGGGGCACTGAAGCTTTCTTT. The encoded protein is CASSLPAQGGTEAFF.

The genes are TRBV19 and TRBJ2-3, with D perhaps TRBD2 (5 bases). Germline-derived CDR1 and CDR2 are LNHDA and SQIVND (reference sequence). The V end lost 3 bases, the J end lost 2 bases, and 9 bases lay between the germline ends. The CDR3 is 14 amino acids. The CDR3 spells CASSMFRDTDTQYF. For the CDR3, the DNA is TGTGCCAGTAGTATGTTCCGGGACACAGATACGCAGTATTTT.

The CDR3 loop reads CASSLGTSGGNEQFF. The CDR3 DNA reads as TGTGCCAGCAGCTTAGGTACTAGCGGGGGCAATGAGCAGTTCTTC. The chain links TRBV11-1 to TRBJ2-1; 11 nucleotides match TRBD2. Germline-derived CDR1 and CDR2 are SGHAT and FQDESV (reference sequence). Trimming took 1 base from V and 6 from J; bases not matched to a gene: 2. The CDR3 loop spans 15 amino acids.

V and J are TRBV7-8 and TRBJ2-7; 11 nucleotides align to TRBD1. The CDR3 has 16 residues. Losses at the gene ends were 5 bases for V and 4 bases for J; bases not matched to a gene: 10. The germline V gene has CDR1 SGHVS and CDR2 FQNEAQ. CDR3 nucleotide sequence: TGTGCCAGCAGCCACCCGACCGGGACAGGGGGTTACGAGCAGTACTTC. Translated, it gives CASSHPTGTGGYEQYF.

In its sample, this clone ranks as medium-sized. The rearrangement joins TRBV9 to TRBJ2-7; D not certain. CDR1 SGDLS and CDR2 YYNGEE come from the germline V gene. Trimming cost V 4 bases and J 2 bases, with 19 bases left between them. The CDR3 contains 16 residues. This chain's CDR3 is CASSPSVKTRPYEQYF. CDR3 coding DNA: TGTGCCAGCAGCCCTAGTGTCAAAACACGGCCCTACGAGCAGTACTTC. Full variable domain (outside the CDR3, taken from reference TRBV9 and TRBJ2-7): DSGVTQTPKHLITATGQRVTLRCSPRSGDLSVYWYQQSLDQGLQFLIQYYNGEERAKGNILERFSAQQFPDLHSELNLSSLELGDSALYFCASSPSVKTRPYEQYFGPGTRLTVT.

The chain couples TRBV6-1 to TRBJ2-7, with TRBD1 matching 8 bases. CDR1 is MNHNS, CDR2 SASEGT, per germline. CDR3 length: 14 residues. Unmatched junction bases numbered 4, after V lost 2 bases and J lost 4 bases. CDR3 sequence: CASSERGQGYEQYV. The CDR3 DNA follows: TGTGCCAGCAGTGAAAGAGGACAGGGTTACGAGCAGTACGTC.

The chain employs TRBV27 and TRBJ1-2, with D unclear. This CDR3 is 13 amino acids long. Germline values: CDR1 MNHEY, CDR2 SMNVEV (reference sequence). The V and J ends lost 2 bases and 7 bases respectively, with 11 bases between them. Written as DNA, the CDR3 is TGTGCCAGCAGTTTACTGGGAGAGGGTGGCTACACCTTC. It codes for CASSLLGEGGYTF.

J is TRBJ2-1 and V is TRBV10-3; D call uncertain. The CDR3 is 12 amino acids. The V gene's germline CDR1 is ENHRY and CDR2 SYGVKD. V was shortened by 2 bases and J by 15 bases, with 14 bases between the two germline ends. The CDR3 bases are TGTGCCATCAGTGAGCCGCCTAGTTCGATGTTCTTC. Translating gives CAISEPPSSMFF.

The chain is built from TRBV6-1 and TRBJ1-4; D is undetermined. The CDR3 is 12 amino acids. Trimming removed 1 base at V and 7 bases at J, with 4 bases between. From germline, CDR1 is MNHNS and CDR2 SASEGT. CDR3 residues: CASSEVGEKLFF. Written as DNA, the CDR3 is TGTGCCAGCAGTGAAGTCGGTGAAAAACTGTTTTTT.

This clone has only one observation. This chain connects TRBV9 to TRBJ1-3; D is possibly TRBD1 (5 bases). Germline values: CDR1 SGDLS, CDR2 YYNGEE. The CDR3 covers 15 residues. V was pared by 3 bases and J by 8 bases, with 18 bases between. The CDR3, as DNA: TGTGCCAGCAGCGCTCAGGGAGGGAGACCAGACACCATATATTTT. It specifies CASSAQGGRPDTIYF.

With respect to this clone: Other DNA sequences of this sample code for an identical CDR3. The chain uses TRBV28 and TRBJ1-6; 8 bases match TRBD1. The germline V gene encodes CDR1 MDHEN and CDR2 SYDVKM. The junction had 5 bases not matched to a gene; V was cut back by 6 bases and J by 7 bases. The CDR3 spans 14 residues. The CDR3 loop is CASSSGQGNSPLHF. The CDR3 bases are TGTGCCAGCAGCTCCGGACAGGGCAATTCACCCCTCCACTTT.

This chain joins TRBV4-3 and TRBJ2-2; 14 bases line up with TRBD2. The CDR3 spans 17 residues. The trim removed 5 bases at V and 5 bases at J, leaving 7 bases unmatched. Germline V gives CDR1 LGHNA, CDR2 YSLEER. For the CDR3, the DNA is TGCGCCAGCAGCGCCCCGAGACTAGCGGGGGGGACCGGGGAGCTGTTTTTT. The encoded protein is CASSAPRLAGGTGELFF.

V is TRBV7-4 and J is TRBJ2-7; 7 nucleotides line up with TRBD1. The CDR3 has 15 residues. Germline CDR1 and CDR2: SGHVT and SQSDAQ. J lost 4 bases, V lost 5 bases, and 11 bases had no gene match. The CDR3 loop reads CASSQDRSGSYEQYV. CDR3 coding DNA: TGTGCCAGCAGCCAGGACAGGTCAGGCTCGTACGAGCAGTACGTC.

This sequence joins TRBV29-1 and TRBJ1-1; maybe TRBD1 (5 bases). V dropped 6 bases and J dropped 4 bases, with 15 bases sitting between them. Germline V gene data show CDR1 as SQVTM and CDR2 as ANQGSEA. The CDR3 sequence is 13 residues long. The CDR3 protein is CSVHLTVPTEAFF. In nucleotides, the CDR3 is TGCAGCGTCCATCTGACAGTACCCACTGAAGCTTTCTTT.

The rearrangement uses TRBV7-3 and TRBJ1-2, with a possible D match to TRBD1 (6 bases). V lost 2 bases and J lost 8, with 9 bases in between. CDR1 is SGHTA and CDR2 is FQGTGA in the germline V gene. CDR3 length equals 12 residues. Here the CDR3 reads CASSLEGDGYTF. The CDR3 DNA is TGTGCCAGCAGCTTAGAGGGGGACGGCTACACCTTC.

V usage is TRBV28 and J usage is TRBJ2-7; 11 positions match TRBD1. The germline CDR1 and CDR2 sequences are MDHEN and SYDVKM. The V and J ends lost 5 bases and 3 bases, in that order; junction bases with no gene match: 6. This CDR3 region has 15 residues. The CDR3 loop reads CASSPQGQGVYEQYF. In DNA, the CDR3 is TGTGCCAGCAGTCCCCAGGGACAGGGGGTCTACGAGCAGTACTTC.

The chain recombines TRBV19 with TRBJ1-1; D perhaps matches TRBD1 (6 bases). The CDR3 is 14 residues long. Germline V lookup: CDR1 LNHDA, CDR2 SQIVND (reference sequence). Trimming pared 8 bases from V and 0 bases from J, leaving 13 bases between. The CDR3: CASQTGQMNTEAFF. CDR3 nucleotide sequence: TGTGCCAGTCAAACCGGACAGATGAACACTGAAGCTTTCTTT.

This clone was seen only a few times. Other DNA sequences of this sample code for an identical CDR3. The rearrangement joins TRBV9 to TRBJ1-3; TRBD1 might be the D (5 bases). V shed 0 bases and J shed 1 base, with 8 bases lying between them. The germline gives CDR1 SGDLS, CDR2 YYNGEE. The CDR3 runs to 15 residues. This chain's CDR3 is CASSVGGVSGNTIYF. Here the CDR3 DNA reads TGTGCCAGCAGCGTAGGGGGGGTTTCTGGAAACACCATATATTTT.

This chain uses TRBV7-9 with TRBJ1-4; 10 nucleotides line up with TRBD1. The CDR3 has 13 amino acids. Unmatched junction bases numbered 8, after V lost 5 bases and J lost 14 bases. CDR1 is SEHNR, CDR2 FQNEAQ, per germline (reference sequence). For the CDR3, the DNA is TGTGCCAGCAGCCCTCGGACAGGGGGACGTCTGTTTTTT. This translates into CASSPRTGGRLFF.

The chain combines TRBV7-3 with TRBJ2-1; 8 nucleotides align to TRBD2. Germline CDR1 is SGHTA and CDR2 is FQGTGA. V shed 5 bases, J shed 6 bases, and the junction held 12 bases outside the gene matches. The CDR3 extends over 16 amino acids. The CDR3 region has the DNA TGTGCCAGCAGCCCGTATAGCGGGGCCGGACGCAATGAGCAGTTCTTC. It yields the protein CASSPYSGAGRNEQFF.

The V gene is TRBV3-1 (or the pseudogene TRBV3-2), the J gene TRBJ2-1; D is perhaps TRBD2 (6 bases). V gave up 4 bases and J gave up 4 bases, with 26 bases separating them. CDR3 length equals 19 residues. The germline gives CDR1 LGHDT, CDR2 YNNKEL (reference sequence). CDR3 in DNA: TGTGCCAGCAGCCCGGAAGTCATAGGAGGCTGGAGGGGATACAATGAGCAGTTCTTC. It encodes CASSPEVIGGWRGYNEQFF.

In its sample, this clone was seen once. V is TRBV29-1 and J is TRBJ2-1; possibly TRBD2 for D (6 bases). The germline V and J ends were trimmed by 6 bases and 3 bases, with 9 bases remaining between them. The CDR3 is 12 residues long. CDR1 is SQVTM, CDR2 ANQGSEA, per germline. CDR3: CSVRGVYNEQFF. The DNA for the CDR3 is TGCAGCGTGCGCGGGGTCTACAATGAGCAGTTCTTC.

This chain uses TRBV19 with TRBJ1-1, with D perhaps TRBD1 (5 bases). This CDR3 is built from 11 residues. CDR1 is LNHDA, CDR2 SQIVND, per germline (reference sequence). V gave up 4 bases and J gave up 8 bases, with 8 bases separating them. The CDR3 region has the DNA TGTGCCAGTAGTACGCGGGGGGAAGCTTTCTTT. It codes for CASSTRGEAFF. The full variable domain, in which reference TRBV19 and TRBJ1-1 provide the parts outside the CDR3, is DGGITQSPKYLFRKEGQNVTLSCEQNLNHDAMYWYRQDPGQGLRLIYYSQIVNDFQKGDIAEGYSVSREKKESFPLTVTSAQKNPTAFYLCASSTRGEAFFGQGTRLTVV.